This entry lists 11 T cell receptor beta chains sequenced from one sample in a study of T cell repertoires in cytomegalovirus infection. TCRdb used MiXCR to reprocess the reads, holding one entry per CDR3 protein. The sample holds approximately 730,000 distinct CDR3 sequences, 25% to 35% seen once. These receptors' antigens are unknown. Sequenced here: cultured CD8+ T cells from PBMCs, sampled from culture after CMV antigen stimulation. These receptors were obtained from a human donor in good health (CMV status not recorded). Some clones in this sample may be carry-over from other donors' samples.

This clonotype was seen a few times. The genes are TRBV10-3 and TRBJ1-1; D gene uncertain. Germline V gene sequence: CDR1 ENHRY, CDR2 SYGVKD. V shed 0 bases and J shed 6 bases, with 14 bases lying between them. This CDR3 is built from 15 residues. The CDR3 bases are TGTGCCATCAGTGAGTCGAAGAAGGAATACCCTGAAGCTTTCTTT. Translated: CAISESKKEYPEAFF.

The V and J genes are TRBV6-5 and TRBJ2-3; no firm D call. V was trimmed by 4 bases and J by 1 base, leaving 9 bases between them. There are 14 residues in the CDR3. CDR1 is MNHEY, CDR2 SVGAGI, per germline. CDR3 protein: CASSWTRGTDTQYF. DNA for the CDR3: TGTGCCAGCAGTTGGACCCGAGGCACAGATACGCAGTATTTT.

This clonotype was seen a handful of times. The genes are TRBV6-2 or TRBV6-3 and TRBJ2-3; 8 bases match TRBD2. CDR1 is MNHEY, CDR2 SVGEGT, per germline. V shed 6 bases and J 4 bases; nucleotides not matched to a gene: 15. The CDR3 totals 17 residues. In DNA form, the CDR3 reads TGTGCCAGCAGGCACCCCCTAGGAGCGGGGGCCCCAGATACGCAGTATTTT. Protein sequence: CASRHPLGAGAPDTQYF.

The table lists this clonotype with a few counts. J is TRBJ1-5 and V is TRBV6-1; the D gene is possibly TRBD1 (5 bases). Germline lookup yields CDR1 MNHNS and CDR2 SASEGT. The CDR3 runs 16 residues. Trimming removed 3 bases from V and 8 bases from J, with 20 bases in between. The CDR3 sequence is CASSDIARDGREPQHF. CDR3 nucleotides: TGTGCCAGCAGTGATATTGCCAGGGATGGACGGGAGCCCCAGCATTTT.

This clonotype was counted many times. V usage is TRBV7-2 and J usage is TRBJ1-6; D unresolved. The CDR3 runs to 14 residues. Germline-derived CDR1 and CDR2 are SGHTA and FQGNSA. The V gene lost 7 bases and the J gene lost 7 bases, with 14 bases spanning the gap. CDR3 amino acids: CASTQHSGNSPLHF. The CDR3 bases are TGTGCCAGCACCCAACACAGCGGGAATTCACCCCTCCACTTT.

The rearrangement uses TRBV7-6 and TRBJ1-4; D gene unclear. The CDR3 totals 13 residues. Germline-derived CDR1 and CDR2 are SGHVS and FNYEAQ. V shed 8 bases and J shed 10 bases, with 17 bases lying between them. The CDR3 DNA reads TGTGCCAGCTCGTTGGGGTCATGGGGAAAACTGTTTTTT. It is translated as CASSLGSWGKLFF.

The chain's CDR3 is CASSWDTGDSGANVLTF. The CDR3 nucleotides are TGTGCCAGCAGTTGGGACACAGGGGACTCTGGGGCCAACGTCCTGACTTTC. The V gene is TRBV6-1, the J gene TRBJ2-6, with 7 nucleotides matching TRBD1. This CDR3 has 17 residues. J was trimmed by 0 bases and V by 5 bases; bases with no gene match: 7. Looked up from germline, CDR1 is MNHNS and CDR2 is SASEGT.

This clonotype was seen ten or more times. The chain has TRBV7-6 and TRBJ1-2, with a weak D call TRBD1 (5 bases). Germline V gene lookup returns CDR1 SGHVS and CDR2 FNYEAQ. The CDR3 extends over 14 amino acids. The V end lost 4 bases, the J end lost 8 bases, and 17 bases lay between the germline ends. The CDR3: CASSSPGLGGGYTF. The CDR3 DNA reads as TGTGCCAGCAGCTCGCCGGGACTTGGAGGAGGCTACACCTTC.

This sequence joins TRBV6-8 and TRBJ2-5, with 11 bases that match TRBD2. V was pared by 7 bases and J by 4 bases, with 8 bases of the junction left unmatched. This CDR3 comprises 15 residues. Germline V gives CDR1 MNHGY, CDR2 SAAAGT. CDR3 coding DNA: TGTGCCAGCACATTAGCGGGGGGGCTCGGAGAGACCCAGTACTTC. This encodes CASTLAGGLGETQYF.

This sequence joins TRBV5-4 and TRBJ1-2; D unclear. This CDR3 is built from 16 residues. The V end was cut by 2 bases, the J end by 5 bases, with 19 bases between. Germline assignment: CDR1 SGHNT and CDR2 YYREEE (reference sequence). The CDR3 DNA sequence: TGTGCCAGCAGCTTATCGAGCCCTCCCGCGGGGTATGGCTACACCTTC. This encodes CASSLSSPPAGYGYTF.

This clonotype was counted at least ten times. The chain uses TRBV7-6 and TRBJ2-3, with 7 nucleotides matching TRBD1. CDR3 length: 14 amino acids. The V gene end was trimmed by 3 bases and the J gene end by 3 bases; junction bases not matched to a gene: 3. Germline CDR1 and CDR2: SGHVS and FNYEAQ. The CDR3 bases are TGTGCCAGCAGCTTGGTACAGGGGACAGATACGCAGTATTTT. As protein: CASSLVQGTDTQYF.